This entry features one T cell receptor (beta chain) sequence. What it recognizes is unknown. These data are taken from a study of T cell responses to AZD1222 COVID-19 vaccine. Study outcomes and limitations: At 160-218 and 743-854, vaccine-associated CD4 TCRs were dominant, and they spanned spike. Two AZD1222 doses significantly raised spike-specific TCR breadth and depth over controls. The study sampled repertoires only after the peak T cell response. Among the donors, most were white British and more were female, and clonal diversity was possibly underestimated.

This table comes from immunoSEQ multiplex PCR, and its TCRdb copy is limited to in-frame clones, with some not included. The profile shows more than 140,000 clones, about 91% of them singletons. Material: peripheral blood, obtained on day 0 of MenACWY control vaccination. The sequence derives from an adult in good health.

CDR3 sequence: CAISEIKGSYGYTF. The CDR3 bases are TGTGCCATCAGTGAGATTAAAGGGTCCTATGGCTACACCTTC. The chain combines TRBV10-3 with TRBJ1-2; no firm D call. Germline-derived CDR1 and CDR2 are ENHRY and SYGVKD. The CDR3 consists of 14 residues. V gave up 2 bases and J gave up 4 bases, with 11 bases separating them.